This TCR beta chain was sequenced during a study of response to subunit inactivated influenza vaccine. This clonotype was counted at least ten times. Its antigen is undetermined. General study findings and limits: There was a suggestion from the authors that each seasonal influenza vaccination recruits few new T cells.

Via MiXCR, TCRdb re-called the RT-PCR reads, giving one row per CDR3 protein. The table has about 520,000 distinct CDR3 sequences, roughly 7.9% seen once; the top ten hold roughly 14%. The CDR3 is made up of 13 amino acids. Germline V gives CDR1 MNHEY, CDR2 SVGAGI. Deletions cut 2 bases from V and 6 bases from J, with 8 bases between. The V and J genes are TRBV6-5 and TRBJ1-5; D gene ambiguous. The source is a man aged 50-75 years who received an inactivated influenza vaccine. Sequences were derived from PBMCs from blood, sampled roughly 24 months after vaccination. Here the CDR3 DNA reads TGTGCCAGCAGTTACGGGGTTTTTCAGCCCCAGCATTTT. The encoded protein is CASSYGVFQPQHF.